Below are 11 T cell receptor beta chains sequenced from a single sample in a study of preoperative IRX-2 immunotherapy in early breast cancer. Treatment specified: preoperative locoregional IRX-2 cytokine immunotherapy. The table came from immunoSEQ multiplex PCR; TCRdb's copy has only in-frame clones and leaves some out. The repertoire includes about 15,000 clones, roughly 91% of them detected once, and approximately 28% sits in the top ten. This sample was obtained from a patient treated with IRX-2 immunotherapy. These receptors originate from a human donor with breast cancer.

As for this clone: At one end, the junction sequence differs from germline, possibly due to a read error. V is TRBV29-1 and J is TRBJ2-3, with TRBD2 matching 7 bases. The CDR3 covers 13 residues. Germline CDR1 is SQVTM and CDR2 is ANQGSEA. The CDR3 region has the DNA TGCAGCGCTTCAAAGACTAGCATAGATACGCAGTATTTT. This gives the protein CSASKTSIDTQYF.

V gene TRBV13 combines with J gene TRBJ1-1; D is undetermined. In germline, CDR1 is PRHDT, CDR2 FYEKMQ (reference sequence). The V gene lost 5 bases and the J gene lost 1 base, with 11 bases spanning the gap. The CDR3 spans 14 residues. CDR3 sequence: CASSRRDGNTEAFF. The DNA of the CDR3 is TGTGCCAGCAGCCGCCGCGACGGGAACACTGAAGCTTTCTTT.

This chain uses TRBV7-9 with TRBJ2-7, with TRBD2 identical over 7 bases. This CDR3 spans 14 amino acids. J lost 3 bases, V lost 5 bases, and 7 bases had no gene match. CDR1 is SEHNR, CDR2 FQNEAQ, per germline (reference sequence). CDR3 region: CASSAGASGYEQYF. CDR3 bases: TGTGCCAGCAGCGCTGGGGCTAGCGGCTACGAGCAGTACTTC.

The chain combines TRBV11-2 with TRBJ2-1; no definite D call. The CDR3 totals 16 residues. Trimming took 5 bases from V and 2 from J, leaving 16 bases between them. From germline, CDR1 is SGHAT and CDR2 FQNNGV. CDR3 residues: CASSPDGVLTYNEQFF. CDR3 in DNA: TGTGCCAGCAGCCCCGACGGAGTACTTACCTACAATGAGCAGTTCTTC.

The J gene is TRBJ1-5, the V gene TRBV2; D gene uncertain. Germline loops: CDR1 SNHLY, CDR2 FYNNEI. This CDR3 region has 13 residues. V lost 7 bases to trimming and J lost 1 base, with 8 bases between them. In nucleotides, the CDR3 is TGTGCCAGCATGGGGATGAGCAATCAGCCCCAGCATTTT. Its protein product is CASMGMSNQPQHF.

CDR3 sequence reads: CASSYTQGRQPQHF. The CDR3, as DNA: TGTGCCAGCAGTTATACACAGGGACGTCAGCCCCAGCATTTT. The chain combines TRBV6-5 with TRBJ1-5; possible D gene TRBD1, 6 bases. This CDR3 region has 14 residues. Deletions cut 3 bases from V and 6 bases from J, with 12 bases between. Germline lookup yields CDR1 MNHEY and CDR2 SVGAGI.

V and J are TRBV6-1 and TRBJ2-1; 11 positions agree with TRBD2. The length of the CDR3 is 15 residues. Trimming cost V 4 bases and J 7 bases; bases outside gene matches: 6. Germline values: CDR1 MNHNS, CDR2 SASEGT. CDR3 nucleotide sequence: TGTGCCAGCAGTGGTAGCGGGGGGGGTCTAAATGAGCAGTTCTTC. It codes for CASSGSGGGLNEQFF.

This chain uses TRBV4-1 with TRBJ2-1; a possible D gene is TRBD2 (5 bases). The CDR3 consists of 15 residues. Trimming left V 3 bases short and J 2 bases short, with 11 bases between. From germline, CDR1 is MGHRA and CDR2 YSYEKL. As DNA, the CDR3 is TGCGCCAGCAGCCACCTCACCGGGGCCTACAATGAGCAGTTCTTC. It encodes CASSHLTGAYNEQFF.

V and J are TRBV2 and TRBJ1-1; possibly TRBD1 for D (6 bases). Germline-derived CDR1 and CDR2 are SNHLY and FYNNEI. The V and J ends lost 7 bases and 3 bases respectively, with 12 bases between them. The CDR3 is 13 residues long. The CDR3 bases are TGTGCCAGCAAAAGACAGGTTTACACTGAAGCTTTCTTT. Translation: CASKRQVYTEAFF.

The rearrangement joins TRBV5-4 to TRBJ2-1; 11 nucleotides align to TRBD2. V was clipped by 8 bases and J by 7 bases; unmatched bases: 11. Germline lookup yields CDR1 SGHNT and CDR2 YYREEE (reference sequence). The CDR3 consists of 15 residues. CDR3 residues: CASPRSGGAGNEQFF. In nucleotides, the CDR3 is TGTGCCAGTCCCCGTAGCGGGGGGGCCGGAAATGAGCAGTTCTTC.

The rearrangement links TRBV30 to TRBJ2-4; D is unresolved. V gave up 0 bases and J gave up 1 base, with 13 bases separating them. This CDR3 spans 16 amino acids. In germline, CDR1 is GTSNPN, CDR2 SVGIG (reference sequence). DNA of the CDR3: TGTGCCTGGAGTGTCCCCGGGCGGTTGGCCAAAAACATTCAGTACTTC. This translates into CAWSVPGRLAKNIQYF.